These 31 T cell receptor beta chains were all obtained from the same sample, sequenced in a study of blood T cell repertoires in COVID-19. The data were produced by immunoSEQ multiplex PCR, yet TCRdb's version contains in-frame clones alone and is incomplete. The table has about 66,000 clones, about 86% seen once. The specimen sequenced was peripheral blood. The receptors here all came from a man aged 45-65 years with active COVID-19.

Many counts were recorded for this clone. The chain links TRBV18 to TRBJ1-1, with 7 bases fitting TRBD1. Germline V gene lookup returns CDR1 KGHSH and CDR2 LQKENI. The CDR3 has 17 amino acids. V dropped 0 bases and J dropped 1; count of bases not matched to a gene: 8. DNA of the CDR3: TGTGCCAGCTCACCACCGTCGGCAGGGGGGAGGAACACTGAAGCTTTCTTT. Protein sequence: CASSPPSAGGRNTEAFF.

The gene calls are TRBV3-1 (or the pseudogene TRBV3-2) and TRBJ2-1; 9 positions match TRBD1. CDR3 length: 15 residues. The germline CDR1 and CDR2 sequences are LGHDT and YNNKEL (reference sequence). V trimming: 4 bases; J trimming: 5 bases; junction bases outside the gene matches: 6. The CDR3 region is CASSLRDRVNNEQFF. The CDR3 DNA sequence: TGTGCCAGCAGCCTCCGGGACAGGGTGAACAATGAGCAGTTCTTC.

The CDR3 is CASSVPRQSPNTGELFF. In DNA, the CDR3 is TGTGCCAGCAGCGTACCAAGACAGTCTCCGAACACCGGGGAGCTGTTTTTT. V usage is TRBV11-2 and J usage is TRBJ2-2; possibly TRBD1 for D (5 bases). The CDR3 sequence is 17 residues long. Germline CDR1 is SGHAT and CDR2 is FQNNGV. V lost 5 bases, J lost 0 bases, and 16 bases lay in between.

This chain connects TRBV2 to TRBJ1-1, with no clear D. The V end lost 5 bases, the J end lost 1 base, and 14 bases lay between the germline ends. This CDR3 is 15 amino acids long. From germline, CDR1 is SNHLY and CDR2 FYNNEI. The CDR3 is CASSLMTTGNTEAFF. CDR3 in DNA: TGTGCCAGCAGTCTCATGACAACCGGGAACACTGAAGCTTTCTTT.

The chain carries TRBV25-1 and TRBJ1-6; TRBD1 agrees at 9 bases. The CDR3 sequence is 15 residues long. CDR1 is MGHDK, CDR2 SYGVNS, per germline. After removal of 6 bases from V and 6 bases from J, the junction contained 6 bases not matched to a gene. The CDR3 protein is CASRPGGQGNSPLHF. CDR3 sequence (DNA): TGTGCCAGCAGACCCGGGGGACAGGGTAATTCACCCCTCCACTTT.

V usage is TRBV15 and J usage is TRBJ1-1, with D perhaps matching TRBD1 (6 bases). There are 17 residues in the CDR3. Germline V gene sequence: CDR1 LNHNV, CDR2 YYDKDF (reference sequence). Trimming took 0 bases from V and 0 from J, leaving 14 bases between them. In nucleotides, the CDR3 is TGTGCCACCAGCAGAGACACCCCCCAGGGGATGAACACTGAAGCTTTCTTT. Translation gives CATSRDTPQGMNTEAFF. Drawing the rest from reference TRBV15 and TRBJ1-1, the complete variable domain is DAMVIQNPRYQVTQFGKPVTLSCSQTLNHNVMYWYQQKSSQAPKLLFHYYDKDFNNEADTPDNFQSRRPNTSFCFLDIRSPGLGDTAMYLCATSRDTPQGMNTEAFFGQGTRLTVV.

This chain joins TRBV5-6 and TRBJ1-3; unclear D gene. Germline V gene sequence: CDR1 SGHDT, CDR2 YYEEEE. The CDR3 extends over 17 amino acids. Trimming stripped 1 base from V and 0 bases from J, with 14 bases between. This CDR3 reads CASSLLGSQASGNTIYF. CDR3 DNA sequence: TGTGCCAGCAGCTTGTTGGGCAGCCAAGCCTCTGGAAACACCATATATTTT.

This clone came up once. The CDR3 sequence is CASSQRPRVAAKNIQYF. The CDR3 nucleotides read TGTGCCAGCAGCCAGAGGCCCAGGGTTGCGGCCAAAAACATTCAGTACTTC. V gene TRBV3-1 (or the pseudogene TRBV3-2) combines with J gene TRBJ2-4; D may be TRBD1 (5 bases). This CDR3 is 17 amino acids long. Per germline, CDR1 LGHDT and CDR2 YNNKEL (reference sequence). V was clipped by 3 bases and J by 1 base, with 16 bases between them.

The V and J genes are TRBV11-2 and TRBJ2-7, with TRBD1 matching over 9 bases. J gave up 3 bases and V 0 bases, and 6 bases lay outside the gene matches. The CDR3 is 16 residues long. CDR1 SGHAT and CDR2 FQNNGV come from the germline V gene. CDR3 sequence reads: CASSLDPGQGLYEQYV. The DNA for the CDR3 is TGTGCCAGCAGCTTAGACCCCGGACAGGGGCTCTACGAGCAGTACGTC.

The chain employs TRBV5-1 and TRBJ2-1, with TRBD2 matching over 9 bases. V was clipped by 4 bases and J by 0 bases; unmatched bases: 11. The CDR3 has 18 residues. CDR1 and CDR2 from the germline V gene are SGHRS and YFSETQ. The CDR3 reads CASSGNGIAGDSYNEQFF. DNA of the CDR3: TGCGCCAGCAGCGGCAACGGGATAGCGGGGGACTCCTACAATGAGCAGTTCTTC. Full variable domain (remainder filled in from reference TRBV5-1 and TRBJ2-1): KAGVTQTPRYLIKTRGQQVTLSCSPISGHRSVSWYQQTPGQGLQFLFEYFSETQRNKGNFPGRFSGRQFSNSRSEMNVSTLELGDSALYLCASSGNGIAGDSYNEQFFGPGTRLTVL.

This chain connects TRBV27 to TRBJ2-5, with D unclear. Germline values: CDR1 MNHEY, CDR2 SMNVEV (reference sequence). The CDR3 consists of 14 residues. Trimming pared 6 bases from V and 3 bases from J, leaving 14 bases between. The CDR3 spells CASSQRHSKETQYF. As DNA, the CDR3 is TGTGCCAGCAGCCAACGGCACAGCAAAGAGACCCAGTACTTC.

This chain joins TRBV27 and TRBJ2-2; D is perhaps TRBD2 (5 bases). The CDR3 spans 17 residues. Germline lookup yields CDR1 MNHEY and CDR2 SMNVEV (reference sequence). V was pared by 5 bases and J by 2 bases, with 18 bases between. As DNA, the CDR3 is TGTGCCAGCAGTCTTCTCGGGGTCCATTCCAACACCGGGGAGCTGTTTTTT. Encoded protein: CASSLLGVHSNTGELFF.

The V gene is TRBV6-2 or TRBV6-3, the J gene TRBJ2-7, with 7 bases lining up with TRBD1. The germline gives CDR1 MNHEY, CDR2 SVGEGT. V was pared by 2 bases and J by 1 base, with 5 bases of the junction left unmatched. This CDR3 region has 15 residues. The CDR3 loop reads CASSYQAGGSYEQYV. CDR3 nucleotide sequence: TGTGCCAGCAGTTACCAGGCAGGGGGATCCTACGAGCAGTACGTC.

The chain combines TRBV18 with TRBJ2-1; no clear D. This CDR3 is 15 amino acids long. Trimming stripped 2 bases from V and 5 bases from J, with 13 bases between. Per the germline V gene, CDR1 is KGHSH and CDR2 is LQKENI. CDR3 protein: CASSPSSPRNNEQFF. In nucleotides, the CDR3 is TGTGCCAGCTCACCATCCAGCCCGAGGAACAATGAGCAGTTCTTC.

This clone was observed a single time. CDR3 protein: CASSPRATGSEKLFF. The DNA of the CDR3 is TGTGCCAGCAGTCCAAGGGCCACAGGGTCCGAAAAACTGTTTTTT. The chain has TRBV27 and TRBJ1-4; possible D gene TRBD1, 6 bases. V gave up 5 bases and J gave up 8 bases, with 18 bases separating them. CDR3 length: 15 residues. Per the germline V gene, CDR1 is MNHEY and CDR2 is SMNVEV (reference sequence).

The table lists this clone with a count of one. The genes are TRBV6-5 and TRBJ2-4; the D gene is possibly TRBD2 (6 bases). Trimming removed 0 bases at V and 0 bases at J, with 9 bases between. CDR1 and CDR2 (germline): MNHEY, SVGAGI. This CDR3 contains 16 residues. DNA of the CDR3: TGTGCCAGCAGTTACTCGTCCGGGAGAGCCAAAAACATTCAGTACTTC. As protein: CASSYSSGRAKNIQYF.

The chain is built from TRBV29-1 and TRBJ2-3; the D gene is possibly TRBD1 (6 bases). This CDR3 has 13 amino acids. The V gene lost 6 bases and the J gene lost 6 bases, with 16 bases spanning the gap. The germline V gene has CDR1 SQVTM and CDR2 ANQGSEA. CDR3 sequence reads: CSVGPGQGDTQYF. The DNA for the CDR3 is TGCAGCGTAGGGCCAGGCCAGGGGGATACGCAGTATTTT.

In DNA form, the CDR3 reads TGTGCCAGCAGCCCACAACAGGGGGCGCTTTACGAGCAGTACTTC. Its translation: CASSPQQGALYEQYF. This sequence joins TRBV7-8 and TRBJ2-7, with 9 bases that match TRBD1. The trim removed 5 bases at V and 4 bases at J, leaving 9 bases unmatched. CDR3 size: 15 residues. Germline CDR1 SGHVS, CDR2 FQNEAQ.

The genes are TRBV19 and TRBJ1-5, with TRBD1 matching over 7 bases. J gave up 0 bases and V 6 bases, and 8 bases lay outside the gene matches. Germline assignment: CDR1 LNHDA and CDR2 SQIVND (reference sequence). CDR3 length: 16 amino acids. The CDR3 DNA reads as TGTGCCAGTAGCGGGACAGAACCTAATAGCAATCAGCCCCAGCATTTT. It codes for CASSGTEPNSNQPQHF.

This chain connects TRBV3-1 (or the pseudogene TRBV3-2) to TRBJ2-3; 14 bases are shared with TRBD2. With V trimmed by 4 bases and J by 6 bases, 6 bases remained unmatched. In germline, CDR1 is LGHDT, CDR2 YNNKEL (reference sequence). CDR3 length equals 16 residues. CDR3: CASSRLRTSGGDTQYF. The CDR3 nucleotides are TGTGCCAGCAGCCGTCTACGGACTAGCGGGGGGGATACGCAGTATTTT.

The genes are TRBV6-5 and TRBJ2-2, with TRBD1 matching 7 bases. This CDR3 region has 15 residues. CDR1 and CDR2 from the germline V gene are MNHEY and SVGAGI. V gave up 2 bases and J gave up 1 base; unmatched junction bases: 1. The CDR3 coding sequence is TGTGCCAGCAGTTACCGGACAGGGAACACCGGGGAGCTGTTTTTT. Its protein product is CASSYRTGNTGELFF.

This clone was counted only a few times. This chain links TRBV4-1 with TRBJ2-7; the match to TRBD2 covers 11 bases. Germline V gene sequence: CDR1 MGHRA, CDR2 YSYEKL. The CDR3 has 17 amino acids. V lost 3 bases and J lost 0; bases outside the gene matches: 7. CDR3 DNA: TGCGCCAGCAGCCACCTAGCGGGGGGACACAGCTCCTACGAGCAGTACTTC. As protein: CASSHLAGGHSSYEQYF.

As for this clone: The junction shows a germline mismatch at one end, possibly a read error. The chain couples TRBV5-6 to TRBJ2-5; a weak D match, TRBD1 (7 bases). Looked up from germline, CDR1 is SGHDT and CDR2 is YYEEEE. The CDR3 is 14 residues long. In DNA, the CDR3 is TGTGCCAGCTGCTTCGGAGGGACAGCCGAGACCCAGTACTTC. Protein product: CASCFGGTAETQYF.

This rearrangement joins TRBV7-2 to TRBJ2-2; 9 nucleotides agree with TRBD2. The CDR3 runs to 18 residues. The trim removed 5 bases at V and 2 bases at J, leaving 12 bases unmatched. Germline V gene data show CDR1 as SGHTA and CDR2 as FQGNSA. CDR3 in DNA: TGTGCCAGCAGCCCCCGGTGGGGCGGGGGGGCCAACACCGGGGAGCTGTTTTTT. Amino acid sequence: CASSPRWGGGANTGELFF.

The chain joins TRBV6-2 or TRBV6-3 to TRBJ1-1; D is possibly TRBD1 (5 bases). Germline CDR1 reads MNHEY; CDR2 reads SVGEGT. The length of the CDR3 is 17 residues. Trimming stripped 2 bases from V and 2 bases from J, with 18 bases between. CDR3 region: CASSYTPWGEGNTEAFF. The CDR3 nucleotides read TGTGCCAGCAGTTACACTCCGTGGGGGGAAGGCAACACTGAAGCTTTCTTT.

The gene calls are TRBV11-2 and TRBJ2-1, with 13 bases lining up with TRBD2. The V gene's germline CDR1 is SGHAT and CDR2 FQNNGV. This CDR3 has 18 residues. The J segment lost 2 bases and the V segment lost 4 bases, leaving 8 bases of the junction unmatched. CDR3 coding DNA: TGTGCCAGCAGCTCACACTCACTAGCGGGAGGGGCCTACAATGAGCAGTTCTTC. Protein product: CASSSHSLAGGAYNEQFF.

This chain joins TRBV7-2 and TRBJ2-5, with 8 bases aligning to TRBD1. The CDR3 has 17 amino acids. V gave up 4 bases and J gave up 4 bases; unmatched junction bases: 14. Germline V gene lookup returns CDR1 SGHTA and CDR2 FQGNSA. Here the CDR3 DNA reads TGTGCCAGCAGCTCCTTCCCCAGGGGGCGCATAGGAGAGACCCAGTACTTC. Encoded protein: CASSSFPRGRIGETQYF.

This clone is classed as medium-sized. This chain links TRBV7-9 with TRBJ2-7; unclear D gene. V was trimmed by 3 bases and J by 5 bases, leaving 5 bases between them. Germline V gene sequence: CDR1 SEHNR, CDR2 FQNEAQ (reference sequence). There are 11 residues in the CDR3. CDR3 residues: CASSFSDEQYF. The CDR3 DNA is TGTGCCAGCAGCTTTAGTGACGAGCAGTACTTC.

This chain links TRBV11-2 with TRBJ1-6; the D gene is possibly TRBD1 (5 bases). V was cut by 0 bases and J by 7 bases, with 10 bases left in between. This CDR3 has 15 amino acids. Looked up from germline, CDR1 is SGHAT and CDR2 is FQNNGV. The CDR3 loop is CASSLEQGRNSPLHF. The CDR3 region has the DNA TGTGCCAGCAGCTTAGAGCAGGGTAGGAATTCACCCCTCCACTTT.

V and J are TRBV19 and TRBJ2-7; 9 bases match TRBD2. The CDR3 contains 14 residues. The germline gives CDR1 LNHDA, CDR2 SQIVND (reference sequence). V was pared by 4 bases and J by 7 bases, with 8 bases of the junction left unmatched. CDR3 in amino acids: CASSTLAGLREQYF. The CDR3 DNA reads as TGTGCCAGTAGTACCCTAGCGGGGTTGAGGGAGCAGTACTTC.

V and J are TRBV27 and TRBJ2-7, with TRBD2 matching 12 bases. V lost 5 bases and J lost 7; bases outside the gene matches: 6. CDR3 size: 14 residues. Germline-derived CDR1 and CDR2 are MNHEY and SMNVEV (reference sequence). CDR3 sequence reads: CASSILAGGSEQYV. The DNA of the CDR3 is TGTGCCAGCAGTATACTAGCGGGAGGTAGTGAGCAGTACGTC.